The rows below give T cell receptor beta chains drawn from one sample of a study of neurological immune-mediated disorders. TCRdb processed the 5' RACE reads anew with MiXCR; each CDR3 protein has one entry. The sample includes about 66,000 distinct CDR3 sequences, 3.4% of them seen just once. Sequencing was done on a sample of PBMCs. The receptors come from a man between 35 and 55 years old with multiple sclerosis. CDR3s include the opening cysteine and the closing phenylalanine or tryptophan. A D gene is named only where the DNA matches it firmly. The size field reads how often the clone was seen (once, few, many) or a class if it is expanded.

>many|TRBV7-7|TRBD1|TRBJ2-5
CASSARQGAETQYF
TGTGCCAGCAGCGCGAGACAGGGGGCAGAGACCCAGTACTTC
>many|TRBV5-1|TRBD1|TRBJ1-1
CASSSRGPMNTEAFF
TGCGCCAGCAGCTCGAGGGGGCCCATGAACACTGAAGCTTTCTTT
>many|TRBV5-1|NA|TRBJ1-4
CASSILGGGEKLFF
TGCGCCAGCAGCATCTTAGGAGGTGGGGAAAAACTGTTTTTT
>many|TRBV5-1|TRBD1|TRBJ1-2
CASSSTGATNYGYTF
TGCGCCAGCAGCTCAACAGGGGCCACTAACTATGGCTACACCTTC
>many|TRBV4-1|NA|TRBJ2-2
CASSQDQASVTGELFF
TGCGCCAGCAGCCAAGATCAGGCATCCGTCACCGGGGAGCTGTTTTTT
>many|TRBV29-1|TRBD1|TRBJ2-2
CSARTGSVTGELFF
TGCAGCGCCCGGACAGGGTCGGTCACCGGGGAGCTGTTTTTT
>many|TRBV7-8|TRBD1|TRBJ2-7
CASSFRDRVAYEQYF
TGTGCCAGCAGCTTCCGGGACAGGGTAGCCTACGAGCAGTACTTC
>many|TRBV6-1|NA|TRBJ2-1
CASSGGSGSYNEQFF
TGTGCCAGCAGCGGGGGTAGCGGTTCCTACAATGAGCAGTTCTTC
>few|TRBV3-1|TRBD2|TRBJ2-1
CASRGRTGLAVYNEQFF
TGTGCCAGCAGGGGACGCACGGGACTAGCGGTTTACAATGAGCAGTTCTTC
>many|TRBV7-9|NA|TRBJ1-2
CASSPGGKLGYTF
TGTGCCAGCAGCCCGGGCGGGAAGCTTGGCTACACCTTC
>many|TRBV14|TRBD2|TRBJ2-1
CASSRWTSGGGEQFF
TGTGCCAGCAGCCGTTGGACTAGCGGGGGCGGTGAGCAGTTCTTC
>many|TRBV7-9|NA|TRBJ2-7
CASSLQNEQYF
TGTGCCAGCAGCTTACAGAACGAGCAGTACTTC
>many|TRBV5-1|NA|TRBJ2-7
CGRGTYEQYF
TGCGGGAGGGGGACCTACGAGCAGTACTTC
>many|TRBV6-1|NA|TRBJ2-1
CASSESIFRVNEQFF
TGTGCCAGCAGTGAATCTATCTTCAGGGTCAATGAGCAGTTCTTC
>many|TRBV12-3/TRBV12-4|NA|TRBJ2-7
CASSTPPGNEQYF
TGTGCCAGCAGTACCCCCCCCGGGAACGAGCAGTACTTC
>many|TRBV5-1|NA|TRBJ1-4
CASSLTMRGEKLFF
TGCGCCAGCAGCCTGACCATGCGGGGGGAAAAACTGTTTTTT